A single sample is the source of the 6 T cell receptor beta chains below, sequenced in a study of shared clonotypes between healthy human individuals. The data were produced by immunoSEQ multiplex PCR, yet TCRdb's version contains in-frame clones alone and is incomplete. The data hold 2 million to 3 million clones, with roughly 93% observed a single time. The sequencing input was naive CD4+ T cells from PBMCs. Subset in this sample: CD45RA+ positively selected. The receptors come from a man between 18 and 29 years old in good health. Some clones in this sample may be carry-over from other donors' samples.

The V call is TRBV6-5, the J call TRBJ2-2; D may be TRBD2 (7 bases). Trimming shortened V by 6 bases and J by 6 bases, and 17 bases separated the two germline ends. There are 15 residues in the CDR3. Germline V CDR1 and CDR2: MNHEY, SVGAGI. The CDR3 sequence: CASRARGARSGELFF. The CDR3 coding sequence is TGTGCCAGCAGGGCACGGGGGGCAAGGTCCGGGGAGCTGTTTTTT.

The gene calls are TRBV7-8 and TRBJ2-7; 13 bases match TRBD2. Germline V gene sequence: CDR1 SGHVS, CDR2 FQNEAQ. The CDR3 spans 16 residues. The trim removed 5 bases at V and 2 bases at J, leaving 6 bases unmatched. This CDR3 is CASSQQLAGGPYEQYF. The CDR3 DNA is TGTGCCAGCAGCCAGCAACTAGCGGGAGGGCCCTACGAGCAGTACTTC.

This chain joins TRBV7-2 and TRBJ2-1; D possibly corresponds to TRBD2 (6 bases). The CDR3 extends over 16 amino acids. Germline V gives CDR1 SGHTA, CDR2 FQGNSA. Deletions cut 4 bases from V and 2 bases from J, with 15 bases between. The CDR3 here is CASSSSSGFPYNEQFF. In DNA form, the CDR3 reads TGTGCCAGCAGCTCGAGTAGCGGTTTCCCCTACAATGAGCAGTTCTTC.

The J gene is TRBJ2-5, the V gene TRBV5-1, with D possibly matching TRBD1 (5 bases). Germline V lookup: CDR1 SGHRS, CDR2 YFSETQ. The CDR3 has 13 amino acids. Deletions cut 4 bases from V and 4 bases from J, with 11 bases between. CDR3 in DNA: TGCGCCAGCAGCGGGGCACTGGGAGAGACCCAGTACTTC. Translated: CASSGALGETQYF.

This sequence joins TRBV4-1 and TRBJ1-1, with 8 nucleotides matching TRBD1. This CDR3 has 15 residues. The germline V gene has CDR1 MGHRA and CDR2 YSYEKL. The junction had 10 bases not matched to a gene; V was cut back by 7 bases and J by 3 bases. The CDR3 nucleotides read TGCGCCAGCACCCAGGGGCAGGGGGCTTACACTGAAGCTTTCTTT. Protein product: CASTQGQGAYTEAFF.

The chain joins TRBV4-1 to TRBJ1-2; 7 nucleotides line up with TRBD1. V dropped 5 bases and J dropped 4; count of bases not matched to a gene: 7. This CDR3 region has 14 residues. CDR1 and CDR2 from the germline V gene are MGHRA and YSYEKL. As DNA, the CDR3 is TGCGCCAGCAGCGCCGATACAGGGGCCTATGGCTACACCTTC. Its protein is CASSADTGAYGYTF.